This TCR beta chain derives from a study of T cells in Graves' hyperthyroidism and ophthalmopathy. Across the whole study: Before any treatment, at initial diagnosis, peripheral blood was collected.

The study, taken as a whole, reports: Ophthalmopathy was predicted by the model a median of roughly 6 months ahead of onset.

Uncontrolled infection, other autoimmune disease, pregnancy or lactation excluded patients. Deletions cut 2 bases from V and 6 bases from J, with 9 bases between. The CDR3 is 12 amino acids. CDR1 SGHRS and CDR2 YFSETQ come from the germline V gene. The table lists this clonotype with a few counts. As yet, its antigen is unknown. RNA transcripts were the template for amplifying TCR beta CDR3 regions. Initially, a first-round RT-PCR of the TCR CDR3 employed the HTBI primer set. TCRdb redid the calling of the multiplex PCR reads with MiXCR, one entry per CDR3 protein. Of about 200,000 distinct CDR3 sequences in the sample, more than 15% were seen once.

The receptor comes from a man in his fifties with Graves' hyperthyroidism. V and J are TRBV5-1 and TRBJ2-7, with a tentative D call TRBD1 (6 bases). Sequencing used blood. The CDR3 reads CASSFQGTEQYF. The CDR3 DNA is TGCGCCAGCAGCTTCCAGGGGACCGAGCAGTACTTC.